These T cell receptor beta chains were read from a single sample in a study of CD8 T cells in ankylosing spondylitis. TCRdb reprocessed the 5' RACE reads via MiXCR and lists one record per CDR3 protein. The top ten hold approximately 32% of the sample, which has roughly 180,000 distinct CDR3 sequences, around 10% seen once. Specimen: blood, either unsorted or a sorted T cell fraction (not recorded which). The source is a male donor with ankylosing spondylitis or in good health (not recorded which). The CDR3 runs from the conserved cysteine through the conserved F or W. A D gene is named only where the DNA matches it firmly. Not all rows give a size; the values are once, few, many and, for expanded clones, a class.

TRBD2,TRBV3-1,.,TRBJ2-7,TGTGCCAGCAGCCAAGGACTAGCGGGGCGGTTTTACGAGCAGTACTTC,CASSQGLAGRFYEQYF
TRBD1,TRBV5-1,many,TRBJ1-1,TGCGCCAGCAGCCAAGACAGGGGGCCAGGGAACACTGAAGCTTTCTTT,CASSQDRGPGNTEAFF
TRBD2,TRBV20-1,.,TRBJ2-3,TGCAGTGCTAAAGCGGGTAGCGGGAGTGAAGATACGCAGTATTTT,CSAKAGSGSEDTQYF
.,TRBV7-6,few,TRBJ2-2,TGTGCCAGCCGGTCCAGCGGGTACACCGGGGAGCTGTTTTTT,CASRSSGYTGELFF
TRBD1,TRBV24-1,many,TRBJ2-7,TGTGCCACCAGCATGAGGGGGCTAGAGCAGTACTTC,CATSMRGLEQYF
.,TRBV5-4,many,TRBJ1-2,TGTGCCAGCACGGGACCATTCAGCGGCTACACCTTC,CASTGPFSGYTF
.,TRBV5-1,many,TRBJ2-5,TGCGCCAGCAGCTCCTCTGGTGGTAGCGCTAGGGAGACCCAGTACTTC,CASSSSGGSARETQYF
.,TRBV20-1,few,TRBJ2-3,TGCAGTGCTGGGCGGACCGAAGATACGCAGTATTTT,CSAGRTEDTQYF
TRBD2,TRBV20-1,many,TRBJ2-3,TGCAGTGCTTTCGGGGGGATTAGCACAGATACGCAGTATTTT,CSAFGGISTDTQYF
.,TRBV2,many,TRBJ2-7,TGTGCCAGCAGTATTGACACCTACGAGCAGTACTTC,CASSIDTYEQYF
.,TRBV29-1,.,TRBJ1-2,TGCAGCGCCAGTCAGATTTCTAACTATGGCTACACCTTC,CSASQISNYGYTF
.,TRBV29-1,many,TRBJ2-7,TGCAGCGTCTCGGGCAGACCTTACGAGCAGTACTTC,CSVSGRPYEQYF
.,TRBV2,.,TRBJ1-3,TGTGCCAGCAGCACCGGGACAAGCTCTGGAAACATCATATATTTT,CASSTGTSSGNIIYF
TRBD1,TRBV12-3/TRBV12-4,.,TRBJ2-7,TGTGCCAGCAGCGACAGGGCTGTGGACGAGCAGTACTTC,CASSDRAVDEQYF
TRBD1,TRBV6-5,many,TRBJ1-2,TGTGCCAGCAGTTACTCGACAGGGGACGATCCCACCTTC,CASSYSTGDDPTF
.,TRBV29-1,many,TRBJ1-2,TGCAGCGTTGAAGATCGCTTGGGGTCCTTGAGTGGCTACACCTTC,CSVEDRLGSLSGYTF
.,TRBV28,many,TRBJ1-5,TGTGCCAGCATCCCGGGCCACAATCAGCCCCAGCATTTT,CASIPGHNQPQHF
.,TRBV27,many,TRBJ1-2,TGTGCCAGCAGAGATTACCCCCAGTCGGGCTACACCTTC,CASRDYPQSGYTF
TRBD2,TRBV12-3/TRBV12-4,.,TRBJ2-1,TGTGCCAGCAGTCCCGGGACTAGCGGAGCTTACAATGAGCAGTTCTTC,CASSPGTSGAYNEQFF
.,TRBV27,few,TRBJ1-1,TGTGCCAGCAGTTTAATGGATGGCACTGAAGCTTTCTTT,CASSLMDGTEAFF
.,TRBV5-1,many,TRBJ2-7,TGCGCCAGCACCCGGACTGCCGGAACCTACGAGCAGTACTTC,CASTRTAGTYEQYF
TRBD2,TRBV27,many,TRBJ2-7,TGTGCCAGCAGTTTCTGGGGGGGGACTAGCCGCTACGAGCAGTACTTC,CASSFWGGTSRYEQYF
TRBD1,TRBV11-3,few,TRBJ2-5,TGTGCCAGCAGCTTAGATGGACAGGCCGCGGAAGAGACCCAGTACTTC,CASSLDGQAAEETQYF
TRBD2,TRBV6-2/TRBV6-3,many,TRBJ2-1,TGTGCCAGCACCGAGAATAGCGGGGGGCCCTACAATGAGCAGTTCTTC,CASTENSGGPYNEQFF
.,TRBV10-1,.,TRBJ1-1,TGCGCCAGCAGTGAGTCCCGGGGGTCGAACACTGAAGCTTTCTTT,CASSESRGSNTEAFF